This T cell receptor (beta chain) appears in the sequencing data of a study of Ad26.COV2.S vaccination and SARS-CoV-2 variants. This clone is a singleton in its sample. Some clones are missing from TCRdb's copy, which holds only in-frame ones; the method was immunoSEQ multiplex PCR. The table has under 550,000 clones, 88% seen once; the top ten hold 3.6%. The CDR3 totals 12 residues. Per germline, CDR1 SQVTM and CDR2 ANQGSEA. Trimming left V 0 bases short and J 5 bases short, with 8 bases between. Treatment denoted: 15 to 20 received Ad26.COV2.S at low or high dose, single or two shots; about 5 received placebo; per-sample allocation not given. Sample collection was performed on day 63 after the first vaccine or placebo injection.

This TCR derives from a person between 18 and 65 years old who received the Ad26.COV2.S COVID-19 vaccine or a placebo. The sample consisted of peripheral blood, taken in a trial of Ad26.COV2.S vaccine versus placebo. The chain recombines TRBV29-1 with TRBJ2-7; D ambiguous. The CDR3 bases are TGCAGCGTTGAAGACAACGCGAACGAGCAGTACTTC. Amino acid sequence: CSVEDNANEQYF.